This T cell receptor beta chain is from a study of human T cells and chemical hapten exposure. As for the study in general: Per-sample variation in TCR yield stemmed mainly from small pooled library volume differences.

Single cDNA molecules in the library carried unique molecular identifiers attached during preparation. Authors' methods: With a range of roughly 23,224 to 690,600, the median per sample was roughly 91,000 TCRs. TCRdb itself ran the RACE reads through MiXCR, one entry per CDR3 protein. These V and J calls originate from TCRdb's pipeline instead of the authors' own analysis. The sample lists roughly 100,000 distinct CDR3 sequences; about 8.6% were seen once. This clonotype was found a few times. Its specificity is not known. General study points: Following DPC sensitization, TCRs present above 1 in 1000 frequency showed no change.

Indicated time point: healthy volunteer bleed at 2 weeks. The template was total RNA from unfractionated whole blood. The CDR3 loop spans 12 amino acids. The germline V gene encodes CDR1 SGHTA and CDR2 FQGNSA. The V gene lost 5 bases and the J gene lost 2 bases, with 7 bases spanning the gap. The V gene is TRBV7-2, the J gene TRBJ2-7; no firm D call. The TCR comes from a female donor in good health. Some clones in this sample may be carry-over from other donors' samples. Input material: whole blood. CDR3 sequence: CASSLSTYEQYF. Written as DNA, the CDR3 is TGTGCCAGCAGCCTCTCGACCTACGAGCAGTACTTC.